The 6 T cell receptor beta chains presented below share a single source sample, sequenced in a study of cytomegalovirus exposure and HLA in healthy donors. Primers included in the PCR were 60 Vbeta and 13 Jbeta primers. The method was immunoSEQ multiplex PCR; TCRdb's version includes in-frame clones alone and lacks a portion of them. Of roughly 100,000 clones listed, around 72% are singletons. Sequencing used PBMCs. All receptors come from a male donor in good health and CMV-seronegative.

In its sample, this clone was seen a few times. Other nucleotide sequences in the sample specify the same CDR3. The rearrangement links TRBV7-3 to TRBJ2-5; TRBD1 matches at 7 bases. V was pared by 5 bases and J by 2 bases, with 5 bases of the junction left unmatched. CDR1 and CDR2 from the germline V gene are SGHTA and FQGTGA. The CDR3 covers 14 residues. CDR3 nucleotides: TGTGCCAGCAGCCCGACAGGGCTGCAAGAGACCCAGTACTTC. Amino acid sequence: CASSPTGLQETQYF.

The sample holds one count of this clone. The rearrangement joins TRBV30 to TRBJ2-5; D call uncertain. The J call is uncertain, as TRBJ2-7 better fits the DNA end. Germline-derived CDR1 and CDR2 are GTSNPN and SVGIG (reference sequence). The length of the CDR3 is 12 residues. CDR3 region: CAWSVPSYEQYF. The CDR3 bases are TGTGCCTGGAGCGTCCCCTCCTACGAGCAGTACTTC.

The CDR3 loop reads CAISYGSGSPYYEQYF. The CDR3 bases are TGTGCCATCAGTTACGGGAGCGGGAGCCCATACTACGAGCAGTACTTC. V usage is TRBV10-3 and J usage is TRBJ2-7; 8 bases agree with TRBD2. CDR3 length: 16 amino acids. J gave up 3 bases and V 5 bases, and 12 bases lay outside the gene matches. The germline V gene encodes CDR1 ENHRY and CDR2 SYGVKD.

Worth noting for this clone: The junction departs from germline at one end; a sequencing error may be responsible. This chain uses TRBV27 with TRBJ1-2; the match to TRBD1 covers 10 bases. Germline loops: CDR1 MNHEY, CDR2 SMNVEV (reference sequence). This CDR3 is 17 amino acids long. CDR3 nucleotides: TGTGCCAGCGGGAAATGGGACAGGGGCTTAGCTAACCATGGCTACACCTTC. It translates to CASGKWDRGLANHGYTF.

The gene calls are TRBV28 and TRBJ1-5; TRBD1 matches 8 bases. V trimming: 5 bases; J trimming: 7 bases; junction bases outside the gene matches: 10. This CDR3 is built from 15 residues. Germline CDR1 is MDHEN and CDR2 is SYDVKM. The DNA for the CDR3 is TGTGCCAGCAGTACCAACAGGGGGGGCCCGCAGCCCCAGCATTTT. Its translation: CASSTNRGGPQPQHF.

The chain combines TRBV7-9 with TRBJ2-3, with D maybe TRBD1 (6 bases). V was shortened by 1 base and J by 6 bases, with 11 bases between the two germline ends. The CDR3 runs to 14 residues. The germline V gene has CDR1 SEHNR and CDR2 FQNEAQ (reference sequence). The CDR3 coding sequence is TGTGCCAGCAGCTTAGGACAGGCGTCGGATACGCAGTATTTT. It encodes CASSLGQASDTQYF.